This T cell receptor (beta chain) was obtained from a study of cytomegalovirus exposure and HLA in healthy donors. Study findings and constraints: From TCR beta sequences, most subjects' HLA-A and HLA-B alleles were reportedly predicted accurately. V- and J-gene trimming of TCR beta was linked (in a later analysis) to a missense DCLRE1C variant.

60 Vbeta and 13 Jbeta primers were used in PCR. This table comes from immunoSEQ multiplex PCR, and its TCRdb copy is limited to in-frame clones, with some not included. Counted here are some 190,000 clones, about four fifths occurring once; the ten biggest clones make up 1.5% to 2%. Notes on this clone: Its cognate antigen is unknown.

CDR3 size: 13 residues. Per germline, CDR1 SNHLY and CDR2 FYNNEI. Trimming stripped 6 bases from V and 3 bases from J, with 9 bases between. The chain has TRBV2 and TRBJ2-1; possibly TRBD2 for D (5 bases). Sequenced input: PBMCs. This receptor was taken from a woman younger than 45 in good health and CMV-seronegative. CDR3 DNA: TGTGCCAGCAGAGACGGAGGCTACAATGAGCAGTTCTTC. Translating it yields CASRDGGYNEQFF.